A single sample gave rise to the 2 T cell receptor beta chains below, sequenced in a study of T cell repertoires in cytomegalovirus infection. Each CDR3 protein gets one entry after TCRdb re-called the reads with MiXCR. The sample lists 550,000 to 850,000 distinct CDR3 sequences; around a third were seen once. These receptors have no identified antigens. Material: cultured PBMCs, obtained from culture after CMV antigen stimulation. These receptors all stem from a human donor in good health (CMV status not recorded). Some clones in this sample may be carry-over from other donors' samples.

This clonotype was seen a handful of times. This chain links TRBV11-2 with TRBJ1-4, with D tentatively TRBD1 (6 bases). The CDR3 totals 15 residues. V lost 0 bases and J 3 bases, leaving 8 bases between the germline ends. Germline values: CDR1 SGHAT, CDR2 FQNNGV. Here the CDR3 reads CASSLEGAANEKLFF. The DNA for the CDR3 is TGTGCCAGCAGCTTAGAGGGGGCAGCTAATGAAAAACTGTTTTTT. Filled out from reference TRBV11-2 and TRBJ1-4, the complete variable domain reads EAGVAQSPRYKIIEKRQSVAFWCNPISGHATLYWYQQILGQGPKLLIQFQNNGVVDDSQLPKDRFSAERLKGVDSTLKIQPAKLEDSAVYLCASSLEGAANEKLFFGSGTQLSVL.

Many counts were recorded for this clonotype. The V and J genes are TRBV7-2 and TRBJ2-3; 10 nucleotides align to TRBD2. The trim removed 5 bases at V and 4 bases at J, leaving 15 bases unmatched. The CDR3 covers 18 residues. Germline CDR1 is SGHTA and CDR2 is FQGNSA. For the CDR3, the DNA is TGTGCCAGCAGCACCAGGGGTAGTAGCGGGAGGTCGGCAGATACGCAGTATTTT. It encodes CASSTRGSSGRSADTQYF.